This TCR beta chain was found in a study of blood T cell repertoires in COVID-19. About the research overall: The United States, Italy and Spain provided the acute and convalescent COVID-19 samples.

Sequencing was performed with immunoSEQ multiplex PCR; in TCRdb, only in-frame clones are kept and a portion is missing. This sample has 250,000 or so clones; about 70% occur once, and the top ten carry 3% to 3.5%. The CDR3 is 15 residues long. Germline V lookup: CDR1 GTSNPN, CDR2 SVGIG (reference sequence). The junction had 7 bases not matched to a gene; V was cut back by 2 bases and J by 5 bases. The sequenced material came from peripheral blood. V and J are TRBV30 and TRBJ1-2; 11 bases map to TRBD1. This clonotype originated in a woman of 80 years or more with acute or convalescent COVID-19. The CDR3 DNA follows: TGTGCCTGGAGTTACCCAGGGGACAGGGGGTATGGCTACACCTTC. Translating it yields CAWSYPGDRGYGYTF.